These 28 T cell receptor beta chains were sequenced from one sample in a study of T-cell memory formation after mild COVID-19. TCRdb re-derived calls from the 5' RACE reads in MiXCR, one entry per CDR3 protein. This sample carries under 200,000 distinct CDR3 sequences, 11% of them seen once, and the ten largest clones take 3.5% to 4%. The specimen sequenced was PBMCs or a T cell subset sorted from them (not recorded which). The receptors derive from a man aged 18 to 29 who had mild COVID-19 (a few samples of this study predate the infection). Cell type and time point are not known.

This clonotype has more than one count but fewer than ten. The V call is TRBV12-3 or TRBV12-4, the J call TRBJ2-5, with TRBD1 matching 10 bases. J gave up 6 bases and V 5 bases, and 9 bases lay outside the gene matches. There are 15 residues in the CDR3. CDR3 protein: CASSAPGQGMKTQYF. The DNA of the CDR3 is TGTGCCAGCAGTGCGCCGGGACAGGGGATGAAGACCCAGTACTTC.

This chain connects TRBV7-6 to TRBJ1-3; unclear D gene. Trimming left V 5 bases short and J 4 bases short, with 6 bases between. CDR1 is SGHVS and CDR2 is FNYEAQ in the germline V gene. The CDR3 is 12 amino acids. The DNA for the CDR3 is TGTGCCAGCAGCCCGTCGGGAAACACCATATATTTT. Amino acids: CASSPSGNTIYF.

The rearrangement links TRBV6-5 to TRBJ2-5; no reliable D call. Germline CDR1 and CDR2: MNHEY and SVGAGI. V was pared by 9 bases and J by 5 bases, with 22 bases between. CDR3 size: 15 residues. The CDR3 region is CARERAEIGRETQYF. The CDR3 DNA reads TGTGCCAGGGAAAGGGCCGAGATTGGAAGGGAGACCCAGTACTTC.

This clonotype has just a few counts. This chain uses TRBV18 with TRBJ1-2, with TRBD1 matching 7 bases. Germline CDR1 KGHSH, CDR2 LQKENI. The CDR3 contains 13 residues. Trimming took 3 bases from V and 6 from J; bases not matched to a gene: 4. Written as DNA, the CDR3 is TGTGCCAGCTCACCCGGACAGGCCCATGGCTACACCTTC. Residues: CASSPGQAHGYTF. Drawing the rest from reference TRBV18 and TRBJ1-2, the complete variable domain is NAGVMQNPRHLVRRRGQEARLRCSPMKGHSHVYWYRQLPEEGLKFMVYLQKENIIDESGMPKERFSAEFPKEGPSILRIQQVVRGDSAAYFCASSPGQAHGYTFGSGTRLTVV.

V is TRBV20-1 and J is TRBJ1-5; 7 bases are shared with TRBD1. The CDR3 spans 15 residues. Germline CDR1 is DFQATT and CDR2 is SNEGSKA (reference sequence). Germline trimming cut 5 bases from V and 2 bases from J; bases unmatched to any gene: 9. CDR3 sequence reads: CSAGVGGKGNQPQHF. CDR3 bases: TGCAGTGCTGGAGTAGGGGGCAAGGGCAATCAGCCCCAGCATTTT.

This clonotype has at least ten counts. This chain joins TRBV12-3 or TRBV12-4 and TRBJ2-1, with D hard to call. The CDR3 is 14 amino acids. With 8 bases removed from V and 10 bases from J, the gap between germline ends came to 21 bases. The CDR3 protein is CASLRAGVQKEQFF. The CDR3 DNA reads TGTGCCAGCCTCCGGGCAGGCGTACAGAAAGAGCAGTTCTTC.

The chain combines TRBV12-3 or TRBV12-4 with TRBJ2-3; no definite D call. This CDR3 comprises 15 residues. The V gene lost 2 bases and the J gene lost 0 bases, with 9 bases spanning the gap. CDR3 protein: CASSLRAISTDTQYF. The CDR3 DNA reads TGTGCCAGCAGTTTACGCGCCATTAGCACAGATACGCAGTATTTT.

The rearrangement uses TRBV5-1 and TRBJ2-1, with 12 nucleotides matching TRBD2. The V segment lost 4 bases and the J segment 0 bases; nucleotides outside the gene matches: 2. The CDR3 is 16 amino acids. CDR1 is SGHRS, CDR2 YFSETQ, per germline. CDR3 sequence reads: CASSPTSGSSYNEQFF. The CDR3 DNA sequence: TGCGCCAGCAGCCCGACTAGCGGGAGCTCCTACAATGAGCAGTTCTTC.

This clonotype was found a few times. The chain carries TRBV4-2 and TRBJ2-3; TRBD2 is a possible D gene (6 bases). Per the germline V gene, CDR1 is LGHNA and CDR2 is YNFKEQ. V was cut by 1 base and J by 6 bases, with 17 bases left in between. CDR3 length: 16 amino acids. The DNA for the CDR3 is TGTGCCAGCAGCCAAGCTACGGGACTCCGGTGGGATACGCAGTATTTT. Translating it yields CASSQATGLRWDTQYF.

Ten or more counts support this clonotype. V is TRBV6-5 and J is TRBJ1-2; 11 bases line up with TRBD1. Per the germline V gene, CDR1 is MNHEY and CDR2 is SVGAGI. There are 14 residues in the CDR3. V gave up 2 bases and J gave up 5 bases; unmatched junction bases: 1. CDR3 sequence: CASSYRDRGYGYTF. The CDR3 region has the DNA TGTGCCAGCAGTTACCGGGACAGGGGGTATGGCTACACCTTC.

The V call is TRBV28, the J call TRBJ1-4; D not resolved. Per the germline V gene, CDR1 is MDHEN and CDR2 is SYDVKM. Deletions cut 2 bases from V and 3 bases from J, with 7 bases between. The CDR3 is 14 residues long. This chain's CDR3 is CASSLHTSNEKLFF. The CDR3 region has the DNA TGTGCCAGCAGTTTACACACTTCTAATGAAAAACTGTTTTTT.

The rearrangement uses TRBV5-1 and TRBJ2-2; 7 bases line up with TRBD1. CDR1 is SGHRS, CDR2 YFSETQ, per germline. Trimming at V came to 4 bases and at J to 3 bases, leaving 9 bases not matched to a gene. The CDR3 has 16 amino acids. CDR3 bases: TGCGCCAGCAGCCGGTTCGGACAGGTAGACACCGGGGAGCTGTTTTTT. Translating gives CASSRFGQVDTGELFF.

The rearrangement joins TRBV10-3 to TRBJ1-6; D ambiguous. Germline CDR1 is ENHRY and CDR2 is SYGVKD. V lost 7 bases, J lost 7 bases, and 11 bases lay in between. The CDR3 sequence is 13 residues long. The CDR3 nucleotides are TGTGCCATCACTCCCTTCGACAATTCACCCCTCCACTTT. Translating it yields CAITPFDNSPLHF.

This chain connects TRBV10-3 to TRBJ1-2; a weak D match, TRBD1 (5 bases). CDR3 length equals 12 residues. CDR1 is ENHRY and CDR2 is SYGVKD in the germline V gene. Trimming left V 5 bases short and J 2 bases short, with 6 bases between. The DNA for the CDR3 is TGTGCCATCAGTTCAGGGAACTATGGCTACACCTTC. Protein: CAISSGNYGYTF.

This clonotype was seen many times. J is TRBJ2-5 and V is TRBV5-1; 7 nucleotides align to TRBD2. The ends lost 2 bases at V and 1 base at J; junction bases unmatched: 2. Looked up from germline, CDR1 is SGHRS and CDR2 is YFSETQ. This CDR3 is built from 14 residues. CDR3 in amino acids: CASSFRGVQETQYF. CDR3 nucleotides: TGCGCCAGCAGCTTCCGGGGGGTCCAAGAGACCCAGTACTTC. Variable domain in full (rest from reference TRBV5-1 and TRBJ2-5): KAGVTQTPRYLIKTRGQQVTLSCSPISGHRSVSWYQQTPGQGLQFLFEYFSETQRNKGNFPGRFSGRQFSNSRSEMNVSTLELGDSALYLCASSFRGVQETQYFGPGTRLLVL.

V usage is TRBV29-1 and J usage is TRBJ1-1, with D uncertain. Trimming removed 4 bases at V and 0 bases at J, with 9 bases between. There are 13 residues in the CDR3. Looked up from germline, CDR1 is SQVTM and CDR2 is ANQGSEA. Here the CDR3 reads CSVVRNMNTEAFF. CDR3 DNA sequence: TGCAGCGTTGTAAGGAATATGAACACTGAAGCTTTCTTT.

This clonotype appeared many times. This chain connects TRBV12-3 or TRBV12-4 to TRBJ1-1, with D maybe TRBD1 (5 bases). The CDR3 sequence is 13 residues long. V lost 5 bases and J lost 0, with 7 bases in between. The CDR3 bases are TGTGCCAGCAGTCAACAGGTGAACACTGAAGCTTTCTTT. Amino acids: CASSQQVNTEAFF.

The chain is built from TRBV7-9 and TRBJ1-1; no firm D call. The V end was cut by 5 bases, the J end by 10 bases, with 14 bases between. Looked up from germline, CDR1 is SEHNR and CDR2 is FQNEAQ (reference sequence). The length of the CDR3 is 12 residues. The CDR3 DNA follows: TGTGCCAGCAGCCCCCCGCTAAGTAGAGCTTTCTTT. It yields the protein CASSPPLSRAFF.

The chain joins TRBV4-2 to TRBJ1-2, with D maybe TRBD1 (6 bases). The germline CDR1 and CDR2 sequences are LGHNA and YNFKEQ. The CDR3 spans 16 residues. Trimming pared 0 bases from V and 8 bases from J, leaving 19 bases between. DNA for the CDR3: TGTGCCAGCAGCCAAGAGGTCCCAAACGACAGGCAGGGCTACACCTTC. It codes for CASSQEVPNDRQGYTF.

This clonotype has more than one count but fewer than ten. The V call is TRBV29-1, the J call TRBJ1-2; perhaps TRBD1 as D (6 bases). Germline CDR1 is SQVTM and CDR2 is ANQGSEA. Trimming cost V 6 bases and J 6 bases, with 17 bases left between them. This CDR3 is built from 13 residues. CDR3 sequence (DNA): TGCAGCGTGGCACCACAGGGAACCCATGGCTACACCTTC. This codes for CSVAPQGTHGYTF.

This clonotype has ten or more counts. The chain links TRBV7-2 to TRBJ1-3; 8 positions match TRBD1. The V gene's germline CDR1 is SGHTA and CDR2 FQGNSA. Losses at the gene ends were 5 bases for V and 0 bases for J; bases not matched to a gene: 15. The CDR3 consists of 19 residues. CDR3: CASSLIRTGPKISGNTIYF. The CDR3 bases are TGTGCCAGCAGCCTTATAAGGACAGGGCCTAAAATCTCTGGAAACACCATATATTTT.

This clonotype came up a few times. The J gene is TRBJ2-2, the V gene TRBV12-3 or TRBV12-4; 8 bases are a match to TRBD2. The CDR3 spans 14 residues. Trimming took 6 bases from V and 5 from J; bases not matched to a gene: 5. CDR3 in DNA: TGTGCCAGCAGCCGGGGGGGGGAGACCGGGGAGCTGTTTTTT. Its translation is CASSRGGETGELFF.

The chain couples TRBV7-2 to TRBJ2-5; D is perhaps TRBD1 (7 bases). The CDR3 is made up of 15 amino acids. The V gene's germline CDR1 is SGHTA and CDR2 FQGNSA. Trimming shortened V by 5 bases and J by 1 base, and 14 bases separated the two germline ends. The CDR3 DNA reads TGTGCCAGCAGCCCCCGGAGGGGGCTCCAAGAGACCCAGTACTTC. It is translated as CASSPRRGLQETQYF. The full variable domain, in which reference TRBV7-2 and TRBJ2-5 provide the parts outside the CDR3, is GAGVSQSPSNKVTEKGKDVELRCDPISGHTALYWYRQSLGQGLEFLIYFQGNSAPDKSGLPSDRFSAERTGGSVSTLTIQRTQQEDSAVYLCASSPRRGLQETQYFGPGTRLLVL.

J is TRBJ2-5 and V is TRBV9; D is unresolved. The CDR3 has 14 amino acids. Trimming pared 4 bases from V and 1 base from J, leaving 11 bases between. Germline V gene lookup returns CDR1 SGDLS and CDR2 YYNGEE. The CDR3 here is CASSLTAFQETQYF. CDR3 bases: TGTGCCAGCAGCCTCACAGCCTTCCAAGAGACCCAGTACTTC.

To note about this clonotype: Mismatch with germline at one junction end may stem from a read error. V and J are TRBV7-9 and TRBJ2-7, with TRBD2 matching 10 bases. Germline assignment: CDR1 SEHNR and CDR2 FQNEAQ (reference sequence). The CDR3 spans 13 residues. CDR3 nucleotide sequence: TGTGCCAGCAGCTTCGGGGCTAGCGGGGGTCCGGACTTC. The encoded protein is CASSFGASGGPDF.

The chain joins TRBV29-1 to TRBJ1-2, with D maybe TRBD1 (5 bases). This CDR3 is 14 amino acids long. The V gene lost 1 base and the J gene lost 6 bases, with 15 bases spanning the gap. Germline CDR1 SQVTM, CDR2 ANQGSEA. The CDR3 loop reads CSVEVGAGKNGYTF. The CDR3 DNA reads TGCAGCGTTGAAGTCGGGGCAGGGAAAAATGGCTACACCTTC.

The sample holds a few counts of this clonotype. The gene calls are TRBV24-1 and TRBJ2-3; 10 bases are shared with TRBD1. The CDR3 is 15 amino acids. CDR1 is KGHDR and CDR2 is SFDVKD in the germline V gene. V trimming: 2 bases; J trimming: 5 bases; junction bases outside the gene matches: 3. The CDR3 reads CATSDWTGGIDTQYF. As DNA, the CDR3 is TGTGCCACCAGTGATTGGACAGGGGGTATAGATACGCAGTATTTT.

This chain connects TRBV5-6 to TRBJ2-7, with 11 bases fitting TRBD1. The CDR3 is made up of 14 amino acids. Germline V gives CDR1 SGHDT, CDR2 YYEEEE. V shed 4 bases and J 1 base; nucleotides not matched to a gene: 1. The CDR3 coding sequence is TGTGCCAGCAGCCGGGACAGGGGGTCCTACGAGCAGTACTTC. Its protein is CASSRDRGSYEQYF.